This T cell receptor (beta chain) came from a study of identical twins. Study-wide results and limits: Insertion counts were lower in abundant cord blood beta clonotypes, a trend that memory repertoires did not show.

CDR3 length: 16 residues. Germline lookup yields CDR1 SSHAT and CDR2 FNYEAQ (reference sequence). At least ten counts were recorded for this clonotype. Its antigen is not identified. A read error may produce the germline difference seen at one junction end. From the 5' RACE reads, TCRdb called clonotypes with MiXCR, one entry per CDR3 protein. The repertoire has 350,000 to 400,000 distinct CDR3 sequences, around 9% of them found once; the top ten carry 8% to 9.5%. The chain combines TRBV7-7 with TRBJ2-1; D remains unclear. Material: naive T cells sorted from blood. This clonotype was obtained from a woman aged 45-60 years in good health. CDR3 nucleotides: TGTGCTAGCAGCTTAAAACCGGGTCTACCCTACAATGAGCAGTTCTTC. It encodes CASSLKPGLPYNEQFF.